Below are 21 T cell receptor beta chains sequenced from a single sample in a study of post-analysis software for immune sequencing data. Findings and caveats of the study: Relative to controls, patients had 4 or 5 TRBV segments at higher frequency, with TRBV5-6, TRBV5-1 and TRBV20-1 among these.

cDNA libraries for TCR beta contained unique molecular identifiers. TCRdb reprocessed the PCR reads via MiXCR and lists one record per CDR3 protein. The table has hundreds of thousands of distinct CDR3 sequences, 25% to 30% seen once. These receptors have no identified antigens. Sequenced material: blood. These receptors originate from a girl between 5 and 17 years old with multiple sclerosis.

This chain connects TRBV27 to TRBJ2-7, with D unresolved. Trimming left V 6 bases short and J 1 base short, with 19 bases between. The CDR3 loop spans 16 amino acids. The germline gives CDR1 MNHEY, CDR2 SMNVEV (reference sequence). In nucleotides, the CDR3 is TGTGCCAGCAGCCGATCGAACACGTTCAGATCCTACGAGCAGTACTTC. It translates to CASSRSNTFRSYEQYF.

The chain employs TRBV20-1 and TRBJ1-2, with 9 bases that match TRBD1. CDR3 length equals 15 residues. After removal of 5 bases from V and 3 bases from J, the junction contained 10 bases not matched to a gene. CDR1 is DFQATT, CDR2 SNEGSKA, per germline (reference sequence). Here the CDR3 DNA reads TGCAGTGCTGAACCGGGACAGGGTGCAGACTATGGCTACACCTTC. Its translation is CSAEPGQGADYGYTF.

V is TRBV27 and J is TRBJ2-7, with no clear D. Germline CDR1 is MNHEY and CDR2 is SMNVEV (reference sequence). The germline V and J ends were trimmed by 6 bases and 0 bases, with 15 bases remaining between them. CDR3 length: 15 residues. The CDR3: CASSTRVPHSYEQYF. Here the CDR3 DNA reads TGTGCCAGCAGCACAAGGGTTCCCCACTCCTACGAGCAGTACTTC.

Only a few counts were recorded for this clonotype. V gene TRBV20-1 combines with J gene TRBJ2-7; D ambiguous. The CDR3 has 14 residues. Germline assignment: CDR1 DFQATT and CDR2 SNEGSKA (reference sequence). V was clipped by 5 bases and J by 5 bases, with 19 bases between them. CDR3 protein: CSASRFVARHEQYF. CDR3 nucleotides: TGCAGTGCTTCCCGCTTTGTGGCGCGGCACGAGCAGTACTTC.

This clonotype has only a few counts. The chain is built from TRBV7-9 and TRBJ2-3; D is unresolved. The CDR3 is made up of 13 amino acids. CDR1 and CDR2 (germline): SEHNR, FQNEAQ (reference sequence). V lost 5 bases and J 7 bases, leaving 13 bases between the germline ends. CDR3 coding DNA: TGTGCCAGCAGCATTGGAACTTCAAATACGCAGTATTTT. Translation gives CASSIGTSNTQYF. Looking up the rest from reference TRBV7-9 and TRBJ2-3 gives the full variable domain: DTGVSQNPRHKITKRGQNVTFRCDPISEHNRLYWYRQTLGQGPEFLTYFQNEAQLEKSRLLSDRFSAERPKGSFSTLEIQRTEQGDSAMYLCASSIGTSNTQYFGPGTRLTVL.

A remark on this clonotype: A much larger clone is a single base away; this may be a read error. DNA of the CDR3: TGTGCCAGCAGCTGGGGGACTAGCGGGAGTTACGAGCAGTACTTC. The encoded protein is CASSWGTSGSYEQYF. The chain uses TRBV11-2 and TRBJ2-7, with TRBD2 matching over 14 bases. The V gene end was trimmed by 4 bases and the J gene end by 4 bases; junction bases not matched to a gene: 3. The CDR3 is 15 residues long. Germline V gene sequence: CDR1 SGHAT, CDR2 FQNNGV. Complete variable domain (other parts from reference TRBV11-2 and TRBJ2-7): EAGVAQSPRYKIIEKRQSVAFWCNPISGHATLYWYQQILGQGPKLLIQFQNNGVVDDSQLPKDRFSAERLKGVDSTLKIQPAKLEDSAVYLCASSWGTSGSYEQYFGPGTRLTVT.

This clonotype has a handful of counts. This chain joins TRBV7-2 and TRBJ1-5, with TRBD1 matching over 10 bases. Germline CDR1 SGHTA, CDR2 FQGNSA. This CDR3 spans 17 amino acids. V dropped 4 bases and J dropped 1; count of bases not matched to a gene: 7. CDR3: CASSSRGTGESNQPQHF. The CDR3 DNA is TGTGCCAGCAGCTCTAGGGGGACAGGGGAAAGCAATCAGCCCCAGCATTTT.

Comment on this clonotype: One end of the junction fails to match germline, which may point to a read error. The rearrangement uses TRBV7-9 and TRBJ1-1; tentative D call: TRBD1 (6 bases). Germline-derived CDR1 and CDR2 are SEHNR and FQNEAQ (reference sequence). CDR3 length: 13 residues. The DNA of the CDR3 is TGTGCCAGCAGCTTGGCAGGGGAAACTGAAGTTTTCTTT. Translation gives CASSLAGETEVFF.

This clonotype was recorded only once. The rearrangement links TRBV7-2 to TRBJ1-1; perhaps TRBD1 as D (6 bases). The CDR3 runs 16 residues. Trimming pared 4 bases from V and 1 base from J, leaving 16 bases between. Germline V CDR1 and CDR2: SGHTA, FQGNSA. In DNA, the CDR3 is TGTGCCAGCAGCTCCGGGGACACCACTTCGAACACTGAAGCTTTCTTT. Protein: CASSSGDTTSNTEAFF.

The genes are TRBV5-1 and TRBJ2-7; TRBD1 matches 9 bases. J gave up 5 bases and V 0 bases, and 6 bases lay outside the gene matches. The CDR3 consists of 15 residues. Germline CDR1 is SGHRS and CDR2 is YFSETQ. For the CDR3, the DNA is TGCGCCAGCAGCTTGGGGGGACAGGGCCTACACGAGCAGTACTTC. Residues: CASSLGGQGLHEQYF.

This clonotype turned up a few times. V gene TRBV10-3 combines with J gene TRBJ2-1; 7 bases align to TRBD2. The V gene's germline CDR1 is ENHRY and CDR2 SYGVKD. V trimming: 8 bases; J trimming: 1 base; junction bases outside the gene matches: 5. The CDR3 is 14 residues long. CDR3 residues: CAILGGKSYNEQFF. In DNA, the CDR3 is TGTGCCATCCTGGGAGGGAAGTCCTACAATGAGCAGTTCTTC.

This clonotype was detected only a few times. This chain links TRBV5-1 with TRBJ1-6; D is unclear. From germline, CDR1 is SGHRS and CDR2 YFSETQ. The V end was cut by 0 bases, the J end by 7 bases, with 11 bases between. The CDR3 runs 15 residues. CDR3 sequence reads: CASSLEDGLNSPLHF. The CDR3 DNA follows: TGCGCCAGCAGCTTGGAGGACGGGCTAAATTCACCCCTCCACTTT.

The chain employs TRBV28 and TRBJ2-5; 9 bases are a match to TRBD2. The CDR3 sequence is 15 residues long. Per germline, CDR1 MDHEN and CDR2 SYDVKM. V was pared by 10 bases and J by 4 bases, with 13 bases of the junction left unmatched. The CDR3 reads CATSSEREEVETQYF. In DNA form, the CDR3 reads TGTGCCACCAGCTCCGAGCGGGAGGAGGTAGAGACCCAGTACTTC.

The CDR3 DNA is TGCAGTGCAAACACCTACCCTAACTATGGCTACACCTTC. Protein sequence: CSANTYPNYGYTF. The V gene is TRBV20-1, the J gene TRBJ1-2; no reliable D call. CDR1 and CDR2 (germline): DFQATT, SNEGSKA (reference sequence). V gave up 6 bases and J gave up 0 bases, with 11 bases separating them. The CDR3 is made up of 13 amino acids.

This clonotype was seen only a few times. V gene TRBV10-3 combines with J gene TRBJ2-3; D remains unclear. Germline loops: CDR1 ENHRY, CDR2 SYGVKD. CDR3 length: 13 residues. V was clipped by 0 bases and J by 6 bases, with 7 bases between them. DNA of the CDR3: TGTGCCATCAGTGAGTCGCCCCGGGATACGCAGTATTTT. Translation gives CAISESPRDTQYF.

A remark on this clonotype: This clone may be a read error of a much larger clone one base away. This sequence joins TRBV15 and TRBJ2-7; 10 bases match TRBD1. The germline CDR1 and CDR2 sequences are LNHNV and YYDKDF (reference sequence). V was clipped by 5 bases and J by 10 bases; unmatched bases: 11. The CDR3 loop spans 14 amino acids. For the CDR3, the DNA is TGTGCCACCAGCTGGGACAGGGGAAGGGAGAACCAGTACTTC. Translation: CATSWDRGRENQYF.

CDR3 loop: CASSSTMGSEQFF. In nucleotides, the CDR3 is TGTGCCAGCAGCTCGACAATGGGGAGTGAGCAGTTCTTC. The chain uses TRBV5-5 and TRBJ2-1, with a possible D match to TRBD2 (5 bases). Trimming removed 3 bases from V and 9 bases from J, with 13 bases in between. Germline CDR1 reads SGHKS; CDR2 reads YYEKEE (reference sequence). The CDR3 contains 13 residues.

V gene TRBV28 combines with J gene TRBJ1-5, with D perhaps matching TRBD1 (5 bases). The CDR3 consists of 14 residues. V lost 7 bases and J 4 bases, leaving 14 bases between the germline ends. CDR1 MDHEN and CDR2 SYDVKM come from the germline V gene. In DNA, the CDR3 is TGTGCCAGCACCGCGGGGCCGAGGAATCAGCCCCAGCATTTT. The encoded protein is CASTAGPRNQPQHF.

This clonotype was detected a few times. The chain employs TRBV6-1 and TRBJ1-2; no clear D. CDR3 length: 16 residues. Germline V CDR1 and CDR2: MNHNS, SASEGT. Trimming removed 4 bases from V and 0 bases from J, with 15 bases in between. The CDR3 DNA is TGTGCCAGCAGTGTGTCGTGGACCCGGACTAACTATGGCTACACCTTC. Protein: CASSVSWTRTNYGYTF.

This clonotype was seen a handful of times. The CDR3 spells CASTFGDPRGEQFF. CDR3 nucleotides: TGTGCCAGCACGTTCGGGGACCCCCGGGGTGAGCAGTTCTTC. The chain carries TRBV6-1 and TRBJ2-1; D possibly uses TRBD1 or TRBD2 (5 bases each). CDR3 size: 14 residues. The V and J ends lost 7 bases and 9 bases respectively, with 19 bases between them. Germline V lookup: CDR1 MNHNS, CDR2 SASEGT.

This CDR3 is CASSLASPFASGDYEQYF. The CDR3 bases are TGTGCCAGCAGCTTAGCCTCACCGTTTGCTAGCGGGGACTACGAGCAGTACTTC. V and J are TRBV7-2 and TRBJ2-7; 9 nucleotides match TRBD2. The CDR3 runs 18 residues. V shed 0 bases, J shed 3 bases, and the junction held 12 bases outside the gene matches. Germline CDR1 and CDR2: SGHTA and FQGNSA.